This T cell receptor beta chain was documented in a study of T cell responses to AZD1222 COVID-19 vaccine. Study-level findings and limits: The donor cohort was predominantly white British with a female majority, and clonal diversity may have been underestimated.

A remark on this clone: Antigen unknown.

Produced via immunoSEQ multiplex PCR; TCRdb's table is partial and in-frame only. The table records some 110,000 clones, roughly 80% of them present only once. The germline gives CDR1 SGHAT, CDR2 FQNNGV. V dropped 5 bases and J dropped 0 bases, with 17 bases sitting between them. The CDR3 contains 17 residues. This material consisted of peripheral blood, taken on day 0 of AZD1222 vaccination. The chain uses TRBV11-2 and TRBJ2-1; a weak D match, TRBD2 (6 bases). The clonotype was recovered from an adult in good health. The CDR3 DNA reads TGTGCCAGCAGCGGCCGGTCGGGGCGGGGCTCCTACAATGAGCAGTTCTTC. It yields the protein CASSGRSGRGSYNEQFF.